The 18 T cell receptor beta chains listed next were all sequenced from one sample in a study of shared clonotypes between healthy human individuals. Repertoires were generated with immunoSEQ multiplex PCR, while TCRdb's copy carries only in-frame clones and drops some. Among over a million clones, 70% to 80% were seen once, and the ten largest hold over 1.3%. The sequencing input was memory CD4+ T cells sorted from blood. Indicated subset: CD45RA-negative fraction. The receptors shown here come from a man aged 18-30 years in good health.

This clone occurred once. V is TRBV11-2 and J is TRBJ2-3, with D perhaps assigned TRBD1 or TRBD2 (5 bases each). The CDR3 length is 16 residues. In germline, CDR1 is SGHAT, CDR2 FQNNGV. The germline V and J ends were trimmed by 3 bases and 0 bases, with 13 bases remaining between them. CDR3 in DNA: TGTGCCAGCAGCTTGGGAACGGGGCGAAGCACAGATACGCAGTATTTT. Translated, it gives CASSLGTGRSTDTQYF.

The CDR3 loop reads CAWGSMNQPQHF. The CDR3 nucleotides read TGTGCCTGGGGGAGCATGAATCAGCCCCAGCATTTT. The chain combines TRBV30 with TRBJ1-5; no clear D gene. V gave up 5 bases and J gave up 4 bases, with 9 bases separating them. The CDR3 runs to 12 residues. Germline assignment: CDR1 GTSNPN and CDR2 SVGIG (reference sequence).

In its sample, this clone was seen once. The chain joins TRBV2 to TRBJ2-3, with TRBD2 as a possible D gene (6 bases). Deletions cut 6 bases from V and 0 bases from J, with 10 bases between. Germline V gives CDR1 SNHLY, CDR2 FYNNEI. This CDR3 spans 14 amino acids. CDR3 sequence reads: CASRGLSSTDTQYF. In DNA form, the CDR3 reads TGTGCCAGCAGGGGACTCTCTAGCACAGATACGCAGTATTTT.

A note on this clone: Other DNA sequences of this sample code for an identical CDR3. The J gene is TRBJ2-7, the V gene TRBV10-3, with D perhaps TRBD2 (6 bases). The CDR3 is 12 amino acids. CDR1 is ENHRY, CDR2 SYGVKD, per germline. Trimming cost V 7 bases and J 2 bases, with 9 bases left between them. The CDR3 protein is CAIKGGTYEQYF. The CDR3 nucleotides are TGTGCCATCAAAGGCGGGACCTACGAGCAGTACTTC.

A remark on this clone: In the same sample, other DNA sequences code for this CDR3. The CDR3 DNA reads as TGTGCCAGCAGTAGGGACAGGGGCACAGATACGCAGTATTTT. It specifies CASSRDRGTDTQYF. The chain is built from TRBV6-1 and TRBJ2-3, with 9 bases lining up with TRBD1. V was pared by 5 bases and J by 1 base, with 1 base of the junction left unmatched. CDR1 MNHNS and CDR2 SASEGT come from the germline V gene. There are 14 residues in the CDR3.

This chain connects TRBV5-4 to TRBJ2-3; D tentatively reads TRBD1 or TRBD2 (5 bases each). Germline values: CDR1 SGHNT, CDR2 YYREEE (reference sequence). The CDR3 has 15 residues. V was shortened by 1 base and J by 4 bases, with 13 bases between the two germline ends. DNA of the CDR3: TGTGCCAGCAGCTTGAGCGGAGACAGCTCAGATACGCAGTATTTT. It codes for CASSLSGDSSDTQYF.

This clone was observed a few times. The rearrangement links TRBV15 to TRBJ1-4; D is unresolved. Germline V gene data show CDR1 as LNHNV and CDR2 as YYDKDF (reference sequence). This CDR3 is 14 amino acids long. V was pared by 5 bases and J by 8 bases, with 15 bases between. CDR3 loop: CATSGGQVGEKLFF. In nucleotides, the CDR3 is TGTGCCACCAGCGGTGGGCAGGTGGGGGAAAAACTGTTTTTT. The complete variable domain, with remaining parts taken from reference TRBV15 and TRBJ1-4, reads DAMVIQNPRYQVTQFGKPVTLSCSQTLNHNVMYWYQQKSSQAPKLLFHYYDKDFNNEADTPDNFQSRRPNTSFCFLDIRSPGLGDTAMYLCATSGGQVGEKLFFGSGTQLSVL.

With respect to this clone: This specimen includes other DNA sequences encoding the same CDR3. The CDR3: CASSEEGNYGYTF. CDR3 nucleotide sequence: TGTGCCAGCAGTGAGGAGGGGAACTATGGCTACACCTTC. The chain has TRBV25-1 and TRBJ1-2, with D perhaps matching TRBD1 (5 bases). Trimming took off 3 bases at V and 2 bases at J, with 7 bases between the two ends. The germline V gene encodes CDR1 MGHDK and CDR2 SYGVNS. The length of the CDR3 is 13 residues.

The V gene is TRBV12-1, the J gene TRBJ2-4; the table's D call, TRBD1, was not checked against the DNA. TRBV12-1 is a documented pseudogene. The CDR3 has 18 amino acids. This CDR3 is CASSFLTGRTLAKNIQYF. The CDR3, as DNA: TGTGCCAGCAGCTTTCTTACAGGGCGAACTCTAGCCAAAAACATTCAGTACTTC.

The chain uses TRBV28 and TRBJ1-2; TRBD1 matches 7 bases. With V trimmed by 5 bases and J by 5 bases, 8 bases remained unmatched. Germline loops: CDR1 MDHEN, CDR2 SYDVKM. This CDR3 spans 14 amino acids. The chain's CDR3 is CASSRDSFVYGYTF. As DNA, the CDR3 is TGTGCCAGCAGTCGGGACAGCTTCGTTTATGGCTACACCTTC.

Note on this clone: The sample contains more than one DNA sequence encoding this CDR3. The rearrangement links TRBV7-9 to TRBJ2-3, with 8 bases fitting TRBD2. The length of the CDR3 is 14 residues. CDR1 and CDR2 (germline): SEHNR, FQNEAQ (reference sequence). Germline trimming cut 5 bases from V and 1 base from J; bases unmatched to any gene: 2. As DNA, the CDR3 is TGTGCCAGCAGCAGTAGCGGGGGCACAGATACGCAGTATTTT. Protein: CASSSSGGTDTQYF.

The V and J genes are TRBV10-3 and TRBJ1-1, with TRBD1 as a possible D gene (6 bases). Germline CDR1 and CDR2: ENHRY and SYGVKD. The CDR3 covers 13 residues. The V gene lost 6 bases and the J gene lost 3 bases, with 11 bases spanning the gap. CDR3 sequence reads: CAIRRDIDTEAFF. The CDR3 coding sequence is TGTGCCATCAGAAGGGACATCGACACTGAAGCTTTCTTT.

CDR3 sequence (DNA): TGTGCCAGCAGTTTCCGAGGGTCACCCCTCCACTTT. It is translated as CASSFRGSPLHF. This rearrangement joins TRBV27 to TRBJ1-6; D is unclear. Germline CDR1 and CDR2: MNHEY and SMNVEV (reference sequence). The CDR3 runs to 12 residues. V dropped 3 bases and J dropped 10 bases, with 7 bases sitting between them.

The rearrangement links TRBV5-6 to TRBJ1-6; 9 bases are shared with TRBD1. V trimming: 4 bases; J trimming: 6 bases; junction bases outside the gene matches: 11. The CDR3 runs 17 residues. Germline CDR1 SGHDT, CDR2 YYEEEE. CDR3 sequence (DNA): TGTGCCAGCAGCGGAGGGGACAGGGACGTTGGTAATTCACCCCTCCACTTT. Its protein is CASSGGDRDVGNSPLHF.

The J gene is TRBJ2-1, the V gene TRBV4-2; 15 bases fit TRBD2. The CDR3 runs to 16 residues. With 0 bases clipped from V and 7 bases from J, the junction kept 1 base outside the gene matches. Looked up from germline, CDR1 is LGHNA and CDR2 is YNFKEQ. The CDR3 reads CASSQDGTSGGNEQFF. The CDR3 DNA follows: TGTGCCAGCAGCCAAGATGGGACTAGCGGGGGGAATGAGCAGTTCTTC.

The chain links TRBV6-1 to TRBJ2-3, with D hard to call. This CDR3 has 14 residues. Germline CDR1 and CDR2: MNHNS and SASEGT. Trimming took off 4 bases at V and 2 bases at J, with 10 bases between the two ends. CDR3 sequence reads: CASSVDRATDTQYF. The CDR3 region has the DNA TGTGCCAGCAGTGTGGACCGTGCCACAGATACGCAGTATTTT.

The V call is TRBV12-5, the J call TRBJ2-1; the match to TRBD1 covers 7 bases. V was clipped by 4 bases and J by 0 bases; unmatched bases: 6. Germline assignment: CDR1 LGHNT and CDR2 FRNRAP. This CDR3 spans 16 amino acids. The CDR3 DNA sequence: TGTGCTAGTGGTTCGCCCCGACAGGGCTCCTACAATGAGCAGTTCTTC. Its translation: CASGSPRQGSYNEQFF.

Only a few counts were recorded for this clone. The chain carries TRBV5-1 and TRBJ2-5, with D possibly matching TRBD2 (5 bases). The CDR3 extends over 14 amino acids. Germline-derived CDR1 and CDR2 are SGHRS and YFSETQ. The V gene lost 0 bases and the J gene lost 6 bases, with 12 bases spanning the gap. In DNA form, the CDR3 reads TGCGCCAGCAGCTTGGCCCCGGGGTTGAAGACCCAGTACTTC. Amino acids: CASSLAPGLKTQYF.